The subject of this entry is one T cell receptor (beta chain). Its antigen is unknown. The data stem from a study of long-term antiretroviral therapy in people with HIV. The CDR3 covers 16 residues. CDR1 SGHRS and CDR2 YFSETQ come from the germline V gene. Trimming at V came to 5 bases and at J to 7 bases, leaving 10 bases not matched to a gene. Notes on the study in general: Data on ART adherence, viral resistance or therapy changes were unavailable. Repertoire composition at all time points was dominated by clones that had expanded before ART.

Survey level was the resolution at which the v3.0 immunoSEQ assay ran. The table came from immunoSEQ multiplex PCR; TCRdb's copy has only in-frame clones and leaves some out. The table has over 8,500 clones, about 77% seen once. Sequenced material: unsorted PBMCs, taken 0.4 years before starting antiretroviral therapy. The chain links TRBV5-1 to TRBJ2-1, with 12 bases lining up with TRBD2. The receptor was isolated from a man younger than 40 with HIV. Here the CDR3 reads CASRTAGLAGRNEQFF. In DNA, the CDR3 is TGCGCCAGCAGAACAGCAGGACTAGCGGGACGAAATGAGCAGTTCTTC.